Reported below is one T cell receptor (beta chain). Antigen: not known. One end of the junction fails to match germline, which may point to a read error. This sample is drawn from a study of blood T cells in healthy people across ages. A second PCR of 7 to 11 cycles used a sample-barcoded 5' primer and a J-beta primer mix. Each cDNA molecule was tagged by a template-switch adaptor with 12 random nucleotides. TCRdb re-called the 5' RACE reads with MiXCR, one entry per CDR3 protein. The sample consists of about 780,000 distinct CDR3 sequences, more than 25% of them appearing once. Whole-study results and caveats: Donor CMV infection status was unknown, possibly confounding age-related changes in expanded clonotypes.

Germline V lookup: CDR1 DFQATT, CDR2 SNEGSKA (reference sequence). This CDR3 has 20 amino acids. These same records also appear under a second study, on T cells of mothers and their children. That publication notes: In the second PCR, M1S primer introduced barcodes and 2-4 random bases.

Sequences were obtained from blood. This clonotype was obtained from a boy aged 5-17 years in good health. V usage is TRBV20-1 and J usage is TRBJ2-7; either TRBD1 or TRBD2 may fit D (5 bases each). For the CDR3, the DNA is TGCAGTGCCCAATCCCCTCGGGGCCTCGTACATCCCGCTGACTCCTACGAGCAGTGCTTC. Encoded protein: CSAQSPRGLVHPADSYEQCF.